This paragraph covers one T cell receptor beta chain sequence. This record belongs to a study of blood T cell repertoires in COVID-19. Study in general: Researchers got acute and convalescent COVID-19 samples from the United States, Italy and Spain. The analysed material was cDNA or gDNA that came from T cells, B-cell-depleted T cells, or PBMCs.

Original handling: Using reference gene primer amplification, nucleated cell counts were estimated. Here immunoSEQ multiplex PCR was the method, and the copy in TCRdb shows in-frame clones only, minus some. V, J and clone size are taken as reported in that table, and D and trimming were inferred from the DNA itself. The repertoire consists of over 60,000 clones, with around 85% occurring once and the leading ten covering approximately 35%. V lost 0 bases to trimming and J lost 6 bases; unmatched junction nucleotides: 7. The V gene's germline CDR1 is MGHDK and CDR2 SYGVNS. The CDR3 is 15 residues long.

The V and J genes are TRBV25-1 and TRBJ1-2; 7 positions agree with TRBD1. This sequence was found in an elderly woman with active or convalescent COVID-19. The sample taken for sequencing was peripheral blood. The CDR3 is CASSEYPTGTNGYTF. The CDR3 DNA sequence: TGTGCCAGCAGTGAATACCCGACAGGGACGAATGGCTACACCTTC.